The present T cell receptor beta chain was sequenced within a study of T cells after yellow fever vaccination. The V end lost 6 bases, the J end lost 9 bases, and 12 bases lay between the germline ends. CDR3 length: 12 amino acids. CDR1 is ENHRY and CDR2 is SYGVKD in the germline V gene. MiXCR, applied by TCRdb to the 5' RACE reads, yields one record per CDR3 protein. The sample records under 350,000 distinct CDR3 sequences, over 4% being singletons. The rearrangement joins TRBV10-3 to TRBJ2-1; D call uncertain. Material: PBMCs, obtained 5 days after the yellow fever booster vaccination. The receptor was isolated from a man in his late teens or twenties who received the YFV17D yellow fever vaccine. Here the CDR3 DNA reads TGTGCCATCAGGATGGAGATGGGTGAGCAGTTCTTC. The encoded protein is CAIRMEMGEQFF.